Listed below are T cell receptor beta chains from one sample, sequenced in a study of T cell changes during pregnancy in multiple sclerosis. Using immunoSEQ multiplex PCR, the repertoire was profiled, and TCRdb retains in-frame clones only, with some absent. The sample has more than 45,000 clones; 88% are singletons. The sequences come from CD4+ T cells from peripheral blood mononuclear cells, collected in the second trimester of pregnancy. All receptors derive from a female donor with multiple sclerosis, enrolled in a pregnancy study. Each CDR3 is given with its conserved first and last residue. The D gene is left open where the match is weak. Some rows mark clone size as missing; the rest say once, few, many or name a class of expanded clone.

DNA: TGTGCCAGCAGCTTAGCCGGCGGACCCCTCCACTTT
CDR3: CASSLAGGPLHF
size: .
J: TRBJ1-6
D: .
V: TRBV7-8

DNA: TGTGCCTGCCTACTAGCGGGAGGACAAGAGACCCAGTACTTC
CDR3: CACLLAGGQETQYF
size: .
J: TRBJ2-5
D: TRBD2
V: TRBV30

DNA: TGTGCCAGCAGCCACGAACTAGCGGGAGCGGTGGAGCAGTTCTTC
CDR3: CASSHELAGAVEQFF
size: .
J: TRBJ2-1
D: TRBD2
V: TRBV4-2

DNA: TGTGCTAGTGGTTCCGTGGTGGGACTAGCGCATGAGCAGTTCTTC
CDR3: CASGSVVGLAHEQFF
size: .
J: TRBJ2-1
D: TRBD2
V: TRBV12-5

DNA: TGTGCCAGCGCTCCCTCGGGGCTAGCGGGACCGACAAAAAAAGAGACCCAGTACTTC
CDR3: CASAPSGLAGPTKKETQYF
size: .
J: TRBJ2-5
D: TRBD2
V: TRBV28

DNA: TGTGCCAGCAGCTTGTTGCAGGGGGGGACCCAGTACTTC
CDR3: CASSLLQGGTQYF
size: .
J: TRBJ2-5
D: .
V: TRBV5-6

DNA: TGCGCCAGCAGCGTTACAGGGGATTATGGCTACACTTTC
CDR3: CASSVTGDYGYTF
size: .
J: TRBJ1-2
D: TRBD1
V: TRBV5-1

DNA: TGTGCCAGCAGCGGACAGGGGGGGAACTATGGCTACACCTTC
CDR3: CASSGQGGNYGYTF
size: .
J: TRBJ1-2
D: TRBD1
V: TRBV25-1

DNA: TGCAGCGTTGGGAGGTCAGGCAATGAGCAGTTCTTC
CDR3: CSVGRSGNEQFF
size: .
J: TRBJ2-1
D: .
V: TRBV29-1

DNA: TGTGCCAGCAGGACCACCAGGGTGAACACCATATATTTT
CDR3: CASRTTRVNTIYF
size: .
J: TRBJ1-3
D: .
V: TRBV28

DNA: TGTGCCAGCAGCTTGGTTCTAGCGGGAGGTGTTTCCTACAATGAGCAGTTCTTC
CDR3: CASSLVLAGGVSYNEQFF
size: once
J: TRBJ2-1
D: TRBD2
V: TRBV5-4

DNA: TGTGCCAGCACCAGGCACGCAACTAATGAAAAACTGTTTTTT
CDR3: CASTRHATNEKLFF
size: .
J: TRBJ1-4
D: .
V: TRBV28

DNA: TGTGCCAGCAGCTTAACCCCCGGGATCGGGACTGAAGCTTTCTTT
CDR3: CASSLTPGIGTEAFF
size: .
J: TRBJ1-1
D: .
V: TRBV7-3

DNA: TGTGCCAGCAGCTTAGATCTCCGAAACACCATATATTTT
CDR3: CASSLDLRNTIYF
size: .
J: TRBJ1-3
D: .
V: TRBV11-2

DNA: TGTGCCAGCGCCGGGACAAACAAAGCAACTAATGAAAAACTGTTTTTT
CDR3: CASAGTNKATNEKLFF
size: .
J: TRBJ1-4
D: .
V: TRBV28

DNA: TGTGCCTGGACCCCCCCGGGACAGGCTCTCTCCTACAATGAGCAGTTCTTC
CDR3: CAWTPPGQALSYNEQFF
size: .
J: TRBJ2-1
D: TRBD1
V: TRBV30

DNA: TGCGCCAGCAGCCCGGACAGTATCAACACTGAAGCTTTCTTT
CDR3: CASSPDSINTEAFF
size: .
J: TRBJ1-1
D: .
V: TRBV5-1

DNA: TGCAGTAGCGGGAGGGGCTACGAGCAGTACTTC
CDR3: CSSGRGYEQYF
size: .
J: TRBJ2-7
D: TRBD2
V: TRBV20-1

DNA: TGTGCCAGCAGCTTAAAAGGAGGGGGACTAGCGAGCTCCTACAATGAGCAGTTCTTC
CDR3: CASSLKGGGLASSYNEQFF
size: .
J: TRBJ2-1
D: TRBD2
V: TRBV7-9

DNA: TGTGCCAGCAGCCATCCCAGGACTAGCGTCCTCGAGCAGTACTTC
CDR3: CASSHPRTSVLEQYF
size: .
J: TRBJ2-7
D: TRBD2
V: TRBV14

DNA: TGCGCCAGCAGCTTGGCTAGCGGCTCCTACGAGCAGTACTTC
CDR3: CASSLASGSYEQYF
size: .
J: TRBJ2-7
D: TRBD2
V: TRBV5-1

DNA: TGTGCCAGCAGCCAAGTCGGCCTAGCGGGAGGAGCAGGCACCACAGATACGCAGTATTTT
CDR3: CASSQVGLAGGAGTTDTQYF
size: few
J: TRBJ2-3
D: TRBD2
V: TRBV4-2

DNA: TGTGCCAGCAGAGAGAGGGCCTTCAGCACAGATACGCAGTATTTT
CDR3: CASRERAFSTDTQYF
size: .
J: TRBJ2-3
D: .
V: TRBV2

DNA: TGCGCCAGCAGCTTGGTAGTGAACACCGGGGAGCTGTTTTTT
CDR3: CASSLVVNTGELFF
size: .
J: TRBJ2-2
D: .
V: TRBV5-1

DNA: TGTGCCAGCAGCCAACTTCAGGGTAACGAGCAGTACTTC
CDR3: CASSQLQGNEQYF
size: .
J: TRBJ2-7
D: .
V: TRBV7-7

DNA: TGTGCCATCAGCGATCCGGGACAAAGCTCCGGAAACACCATATATTTT
CDR3: CAISDPGQSSGNTIYF
size: once
J: TRBJ1-3
D: .
V: TRBV10-3